This TCR beta chain came from a study of T-cell memory formation after mild COVID-19. Study in general: TCR clusters were largely donor specific. Study results and caveats: Confirmation was lacking for SARS-CoV-2 specificity of second-wave clones that peaked on day 37.

On this clonotype: Its antigen remains unknown. Likely a read error: the CDR3 ends without its conserved phenylalanine or tryptophan.

TCRdb recomputed calls from the 5' RACE reads with MiXCR, one row per CDR3 protein. The sample yields about half a million distinct CDR3 sequences, approximately 18% seen once. V lost 5 bases and J lost 11; bases outside the gene matches: 10. Germline values: CDR1 PRHDT, CDR2 FYEKMQ (reference sequence). This CDR3 is 14 amino acids long. The chain carries TRBV13 and TRBJ2-1; 9 bases fit TRBD2. The sequenced sample was PBMCs or a T cell subset sorted from them (not recorded which). The TCR sequence derives from an adult woman who had mild COVID-19 (a few samples of this study predate the infection). Cell type and time point are not known. CDR3 sequence reads: CASSRSGRSFKQFL. The CDR3 DNA follows: TGTGCCAGCAGCAGAAGCGGGAGGTCTTTTAAGCAGTTCTTA.